This passage covers 25 T cell receptor beta chains from one sample sequenced in a study of cytomegalovirus exposure and HLA in healthy donors. Primers included in the PCR were 60 Vbeta and 13 Jbeta primers. TCRdb's table, derived via immunoSEQ multiplex PCR, lists solely in-frame clones and lacks some. The ten most abundant clones cover about 12% of a sample with about 50,000 clones. The sample taken for sequencing was PBMCs. Receptors originate from an older woman in good health and CMV-seropositive.

V and J are TRBV9 and TRBJ2-7, with TRBD2 matching 8 bases. J gave up 3 bases and V 0 bases, and 8 bases lay outside the gene matches. This CDR3 has 16 amino acids. Germline V gene data show CDR1 as SGDLS and CDR2 as YYNGEE. The CDR3 DNA reads TGTGCCAGCAGCGTAGCCATGAGCGGGGGTTACTACGAGCAGTACTTC. Amino acids: CASSVAMSGGYYEQYF.

V is TRBV9 and J is TRBJ2-2; TRBD2 agrees at 8 bases. Germline assignment: CDR1 SGDLS and CDR2 YYNGEE. V was clipped by 3 bases and J by 1 base; unmatched bases: 2. CDR3 length equals 15 residues. CDR3 bases: TGTGCCAGCAGCGGGGGGACTAGGAACACCGGGGAGCTGTTTTTT. This translates into CASSGGTRNTGELFF.

J is TRBJ2-1 and V is TRBV12-5; maybe TRBD2 (6 bases). The CDR3 extends over 15 amino acids. The V and J ends lost 1 base and 9 bases respectively, with 16 bases between them. Per germline, CDR1 LGHNT and CDR2 FRNRAP. The CDR3 region has the DNA TGTGCTAGTGGTTTGGATCTTCCGGGGGACGGTGAGCAGTTCTTC. It translates to CASGLDLPGDGEQFF.

CDR3: CASSLFLQNEKLFF. The CDR3 coding sequence is TGTGCCAGCAGTTTATTCCTACAGAATGAAAAACTGTTTTTT. The chain couples TRBV27 to TRBJ1-4; no firm D call. Between the trimmed V and J ends, which lost 1 base and 5 bases, there was a span of 8 bases. CDR1 is MNHEY, CDR2 SMNVEV, per germline (reference sequence). The CDR3 runs to 14 residues.

This rearrangement joins TRBV6-1 to TRBJ1-1; maybe TRBD1 (6 bases). V was cut by 3 bases and J by 6 bases, with 11 bases left in between. This CDR3 is built from 13 residues. CDR1 is MNHNS and CDR2 is SASEGT in the germline V gene. CDR3 nucleotides: TGTGCCAGCAGTGACCGCAGGGGTTCTGAAGCTTTCTTT. As protein: CASSDRRGSEAFF.

The chain employs TRBV9 and TRBJ1-2, with D uncertain. V lost 2 bases and J lost 0, with 14 bases in between. The germline V gene encodes CDR1 SGDLS and CDR2 YYNGEE. This CDR3 has 16 amino acids. DNA of the CDR3: TGTGCCAGCAGCGTTAATGTGGGGAGAGCTAACTATGGCTACACCTTC. Translating gives CASSVNVGRANYGYTF. The variable domain in full, with the rest retrieved from reference TRBV9 and TRBJ1-2, is DSGVTQTPKHLITATGQRVTLRCSPRSGDLSVYWYQQSLDQGLQFLIQYYNGEERAKGNILERFSAQQFPDLHSELNLSSLELGDSALYFCASSVNVGRANYGYTFGSGTRLTVV.

The V gene is TRBV5-4, the J gene TRBJ2-2; TRBD1 aligns across 11 bases. This CDR3 contains 15 residues. The germline gives CDR1 SGHNT, CDR2 YYREEE (reference sequence). V lost 2 bases and J lost 6; bases outside the gene matches: 3. This CDR3 is CASSLTGQGAGELFF. The CDR3 coding sequence is TGTGCCAGCAGCTTAACGGGACAGGGGGCCGGGGAGCTGTTTTTT.

Comments on this clone: Other DNA sequences in the sample encode the same CDR3. The chain has TRBV9 and TRBJ1-6, with D possibly TRBD1 on 5 matching bases. CDR3 length: 15 residues. The V and J ends lost 0 bases and 10 bases respectively, with 14 bases between them. Germline loops: CDR1 SGDLS, CDR2 YYNGEE. The CDR3 protein is CASSVAGGFGSPLHF. The CDR3 DNA reads TGTGCCAGCAGCGTAGCTGGGGGGTTCGGGTCACCCCTCCACTTT.

V and J are TRBV18 and TRBJ2-7, with 10 bases matching TRBD2. V was clipped by 4 bases and J by 1 base; unmatched bases: 10. This CDR3 contains 17 residues. Germline V CDR1 and CDR2: KGHSH, LQKENI. CDR3 DNA sequence: TGTGCCAGCTCACTATACCCTCTAGCGGGGGCTTCCTACGAGCAGTACTTC. Protein sequence: CASSLYPLAGASYEQYF.

This rearrangement joins TRBV6-1 to TRBJ1-2; D is uncertain. The germline V gene has CDR1 MNHNS and CDR2 SASEGT. Trimming shortened V by 4 bases and J by 3 bases, and 3 bases separated the two germline ends. CDR3 length: 11 residues. The CDR3 DNA sequence: TGTGCCAGCAGTGCCTACTATGGCTACACCTTC. It codes for CASSAYYGYTF.

This chain connects TRBV10-3 to TRBJ1-2, with a tentative D call TRBD1 (6 bases). The germline V and J ends were trimmed by 0 bases and 3 bases, with 8 bases remaining between them. Germline-derived CDR1 and CDR2 are ENHRY and SYGVKD. The CDR3 has 14 amino acids. The CDR3 coding sequence is TGTGCCATCAGTGAGTCCCCAGGGGACTATGGCTACACCTTC. Its translation: CAISESPGDYGYTF.

This rearrangement joins TRBV4-1 to TRBJ1-2; D perhaps matches TRBD1 (6 bases). Between the trimmed V and J ends, which lost 4 bases and 2 bases, there was a span of 8 bases. Germline-derived CDR1 and CDR2 are MGHRA and YSYEKL. The CDR3 extends over 13 amino acids. CDR3 region: CASSLGQNYGYTF. DNA of the CDR3: TGCGCCAGCAGCCTTGGACAGAACTATGGCTACACCTTC.

This chain joins TRBV6-6 and TRBJ2-3; no definite D call. Germline CDR1 is MNHNY and CDR2 is SVGAGI (reference sequence). V was trimmed by 7 bases and J by 7 bases, leaving 9 bases between them. The length of the CDR3 is 11 residues. This CDR3 reads CASTLSYTQYF. The CDR3 nucleotides read TGTGCCAGCACCCTCTCCTATACGCAGTATTTT.

This chain connects TRBV5-8 to TRBJ2-1; D call uncertain. Trimming left V 1 base short and J 5 bases short, with 7 bases between. The CDR3 spans 13 residues. Looked up from germline, CDR1 is SGHTS and CDR2 is YDEGEE. The CDR3 DNA is TGTGCCAGCAGCTTGCCAGGCGACAATGAGCAGTTCTTC. It specifies CASSLPGDNEQFF.

CDR3 nucleotides: TGTGCCAGCAGTTTAAAGCGCGCCGAGCAGTACTTC. Translation: CASSLKRAEQYF. The rearrangement links TRBV28 to TRBJ2-7, with D unclear. CDR3 length: 12 residues. V gave up 2 bases and J gave up 6 bases, with 8 bases separating them. Germline V gene sequence: CDR1 MDHEN, CDR2 SYDVKM.

The rearrangement uses TRBV28 and TRBJ1-3, with TRBD1 as a possible D gene (6 bases). The length of the CDR3 is 13 residues. V was cut by 5 bases and J by 4 bases, with 9 bases left in between. Germline values: CDR1 MDHEN, CDR2 SYDVKM. CDR3 in DNA: TGTGCCAGCAGTAAGGGACACGGAAACACCATATATTTT. It specifies CASSKGHGNTIYF.

This chain links TRBV2 with TRBJ1-2; 8 bases align to TRBD1. Germline trimming cut 5 bases from V and 0 bases from J; bases unmatched to any gene: 5. The CDR3 length is 15 residues. Germline V CDR1 and CDR2: SNHLY, FYNNEI. The CDR3 DNA follows: TGTGCCAGCAGTCTAGGACAGGGAGCTAACTATGGCTACACCTTC. Its protein product is CASSLGQGANYGYTF.

The rearrangement links TRBV7-9 to TRBJ2-3, with 9 bases fitting TRBD2. Germline assignment: CDR1 SEHNR and CDR2 FQNEAQ (reference sequence). Trimming cost V 5 bases and J 4 bases; bases outside gene matches: 10. This CDR3 has 16 residues. CDR3 protein: CASSRTSGGPSDTQYF. The CDR3 DNA reads TGTGCCAGCAGCCGGACGAGCGGGGGGCCATCAGATACGCAGTATTTT.

The V and J genes are TRBV28 and TRBJ2-1; D possibly corresponds to TRBD2 (5 bases). The CDR3 is made up of 16 amino acids. Trimming stripped 5 bases from V and 5 bases from J, with 19 bases between. Per germline, CDR1 MDHEN and CDR2 SYDVKM. CDR3 coding DNA: TGTGCCAGCAGTCGCCAGTTAGGTGGGAGCGACAATGAGCAGTTCTTC. Amino acid sequence: CASSRQLGGSDNEQFF.

V is TRBV27 and J is TRBJ2-7; D not resolved. CDR1 is MNHEY and CDR2 is SMNVEV in the germline V gene (reference sequence). V lost 2 bases to trimming and J lost 5 bases, with 7 bases between them. CDR3 length: 12 amino acids. CDR3 amino acids: CASSLGKNEQYF. Written as DNA, the CDR3 is TGTGCCAGCAGTTTAGGCAAAAACGAGCAGTACTTC.

The chain uses TRBV28 and TRBJ1-2, with 10 bases fitting TRBD1. V was clipped by 7 bases and J by 4 bases; unmatched bases: 9. The CDR3 has 15 residues. Germline loops: CDR1 MDHEN, CDR2 SYDVKM. The CDR3 reads CASTAPTGGFYGYTF. In DNA, the CDR3 is TGTGCCAGCACTGCCCCGACAGGGGGCTTCTATGGCTACACCTTC.

V is TRBV27 and J is TRBJ2-7; TRBD2 matches 7 bases. Germline assignment: CDR1 MNHEY and CDR2 SMNVEV (reference sequence). The CDR3 covers 13 residues. V shed 5 bases and J 2 bases; nucleotides not matched to a gene: 3. As DNA, the CDR3 is TGTGCCAGCAGTATAAGCGGGGCCTACGAGCAGTACTTC. Protein: CASSISGAYEQYF.

The chain combines TRBV7-2 with TRBJ2-4; 11 bases agree with TRBD2. This CDR3 is built from 14 residues. Germline-derived CDR1 and CDR2 are SGHTA and FQGNSA. Trimming at V came to 4 bases and at J to 8 bases, leaving 4 bases not matched to a gene. The CDR3 DNA reads as TGTGCCAGCAGCTCCTATAGCGGGGGGGACATTCAGTACTTC. Translated: CASSSYSGGDIQYF.

Regarding this clone: Other DNA sequences from this sample encode an identical CDR3 as well. V usage is TRBV18 and J usage is TRBJ1-1; TRBD1 might be the D (6 bases). The germline CDR1 and CDR2 sequences are KGHSH and LQKENI. This CDR3 comprises 14 residues. V was trimmed by 2 bases and J by 1 base, leaving 8 bases between them. For the CDR3, the DNA is TGTGCCAGCTCACCAGGACAGCAGAACACTGAAGCTTTCTTT. Residues: CASSPGQQNTEAFF.

V is TRBV10-3 and J is TRBJ2-4, with 9 bases matching TRBD2. With 0 bases clipped from V and 0 bases from J, the junction kept 9 bases outside the gene matches. The CDR3 length is 19 residues. Looked up from germline, CDR1 is ENHRY and CDR2 is SYGVKD. The CDR3 loop reads CAISESGSSGDLAKNIQYF. For the CDR3, the DNA is TGTGCCATCAGTGAGTCGGGGTCTAGCGGGGATCTAGCCAAAAACATTCAGTACTTC.